Detailed here is one T cell receptor (beta chain). The antigen is not known. This entry comes from a study of vaccination effects on CD4 cells after COVID-19. Trimming shortened V by 3 bases and J by 0 bases, and 9 bases separated the two germline ends. The CDR3 consists of 14 residues. Germline CDR1 and CDR2: LNHNV and YYDKDF (reference sequence). The repertoire was sequenced with immunoSEQ multiplex PCR; TCRdb's copy has only in-frame clones and lacks some. The sample records 71,000 or so clones, over 65% being singletons. Study results and caveats: Healthy vaccinees showed cross-reactivity with common cold coronaviruses in only 1 of 255 vaccine-induced clones. In the late period after vaccination, infection- and vaccine-induced clones contracted markedly.

Under the ViraFEST assay, PBMC were stimulated with viral peptide pools so that antigen-specific CD4+ T cells expanded. Sequencing was performed afterwards. Subsequent to a culture period of approximately 11 days, CD4+ T cells were isolated. Negative nucleocapsid antibody tests before and after vaccination confirmed no previous SARS-CoV-2 infection. Peptides at roughly 10 ug/ml and IL-2 at around 9.3 IU/ml were added to approximately 2 million PBMC per well. The V call is TRBV15, the J call TRBJ2-7; D unresolved. The source is a human donor who received a COVID-19 vaccine. This specimen consisted of CD4+ T cells from PBMCs cultured with HCoV-OC43 spike peptides, obtained before COVID-19 vaccination. Subset noted: HCoV-OC43 spike overlapping peptide pool stimulation. As DNA, the CDR3 is TGTGCCACCAGCAGGGGTATGGGCTCCTACGAGCAGTACGTC. Translated: CATSRGMGSYEQYV.